These 17 T cell receptor beta chains came from one sample sequenced in a study of T cells expressing NK-cell markers. TCRdb re-called the 5' RACE reads; every CDR3 protein appears as one record, without DNA. This sample's table has 400,000 to 500,000 distinct CDR3 sequences. The sample consisted of blood T cells: a sorted CD56 or NKG2C T cell subset, CD4+ or CD8+ T cells, or bulk PBMC T cells (not recorded which). The receptors come from a woman between 18 and 70 years old in good health.

The J gene is TRBJ2-3, the V gene TRBV14. This CDR3 is built from 15 residues. Germline V gene lookup returns CDR1 SGHDN and CDR2 FVKESK. CDR3 sequence: CASSLGHLSTDTQYF.

The CDR3 loop reads CASSLTPDPSHEQYF. The chain has TRBV7-9 and TRBJ2-7; the D call of TRBD1 rests on TCRdb alone, since no DNA is present to check it. Germline V gives CDR1 SEHNR, CDR2 FQNEAQ (reference sequence). The CDR3 extends over 15 amino acids.

The chain combines TRBV12-3 or TRBV12-4 with TRBJ2-2; TCRdb names TRBD1, which stays unverified in the absence of DNA. The CDR3 is made up of 15 amino acids. CDR3 sequence reads: CASSPDRWDTGELFF.

The chain recombines TRBV29-1 with TRBJ2-1; TCRdb lists TRBD1, though no DNA is available to test this call. The CDR3 contains 14 residues. Germline V gives CDR1 SQVTM, CDR2 ANQGSEA. CDR3 sequence reads: CSVIPGWSYNEQFF.

The chain employs TRBV12-3 or TRBV12-4 and TRBJ1-2; the D gene TCRdb calls, TRBD1, cannot be checked with no DNA. CDR3 length: 15 residues. The CDR3 sequence: CASSPGTGNNYGYTF.

The chain joins TRBV12-3 or TRBV12-4 to TRBJ2-5. The CDR3 runs 13 residues. The CDR3 is CASSLERQETQYF.

This chain joins TRBV3-1 and TRBJ1-1. CDR1 LGHDT and CDR2 YNNKEL come from the germline V gene (reference sequence). The CDR3 contains 15 residues. CDR3 sequence: CASSQGGLKSTEAFF. Full variable domain (missing parts from reference TRBV3-1 and TRBJ1-1): DTAVSQTPKYLVTQMGNDKSIKCEQNLGHDTMYWYKQDSKKFLKIMFSYNNKELIINETVPNRFSPKSPDKAHLNLHINSLELGDSAVYFCASSQGGLKSTEAFFGQGTRLTVV.

The J gene is TRBJ2-4, the V gene TRBV28; the TCRdb call, TRBD1, lacks DNA for checking. Germline lookup yields CDR1 MDHEN and CDR2 SYDVKM. There are 13 residues in the CDR3. Here the CDR3 reads CASSLAGTNIQYF.

The V call is TRBV6-1, the J call TRBJ2-1; absent DNA, TCRdb's TRBD2 call cannot be checked. The germline V gene encodes CDR1 MNHNS and CDR2 SASEGT. The CDR3 contains 15 residues. The CDR3 reads CASRAASGGGYEQFF.

The chain joins TRBV12-3 or TRBV12-4 to TRBJ1-3; TCRdb indicates TRBD1, and absent DNA this call remains unverified. This CDR3 contains 14 residues. CDR3 amino acids: CASSPRTGGNTIYF.

The gene calls are TRBV29-1 and TRBJ1-3; without DNA, the TCRdb call of TRBD1 cannot be checked. Germline V gene data show CDR1 as SQVTM and CDR2 as ANQGSEA. The CDR3 loop spans 16 amino acids. The CDR3 spells CSVQKGQSTSGNTIYF.

The chain joins TRBV5-4 to TRBJ2-3; TCRdb gives TRBD1 as the D gene, but with no DNA this cannot be confirmed. The germline CDR1 and CDR2 sequences are SGHNT and YYREEE (reference sequence). The CDR3 is 17 amino acids. This chain's CDR3 is CASSTRRDSGGADTQYF.

The chain has TRBV12-3 or TRBV12-4 and TRBJ2-1. This CDR3 region has 14 residues. CDR3 residues: CASSLLRYYNEQFF.

The chain employs TRBV2 and TRBJ2-1. CDR1 and CDR2 from the germline V gene are SNHLY and FYNNEI. CDR3 length: 11 amino acids. CDR3 sequence reads: CASSVLNEQFF.

The V and J genes are TRBV5-1 and TRBJ2-3; the TCRdb D gene call, TRBD1, has no DNA to confirm it. The CDR3 consists of 17 residues. The V gene's germline CDR1 is SGHRS and CDR2 YFSETQ. The CDR3 loop is CASSLDPARGLTDTQYF.

The chain recombines TRBV7-9 with TRBJ1-1. There are 12 residues in the CDR3. Germline V gene lookup returns CDR1 SEHNR and CDR2 FQNEAQ (reference sequence). The CDR3 sequence: CASSLGYTEAFF.

This chain links TRBV7-9 with TRBJ2-5; the TCRdb D gene call, TRBD2, has no DNA to confirm it. This CDR3 comprises 15 residues. Germline V CDR1 and CDR2: SEHNR, FQNEAQ (reference sequence). CDR3 in amino acids: CASTLNRLEEETQYF.